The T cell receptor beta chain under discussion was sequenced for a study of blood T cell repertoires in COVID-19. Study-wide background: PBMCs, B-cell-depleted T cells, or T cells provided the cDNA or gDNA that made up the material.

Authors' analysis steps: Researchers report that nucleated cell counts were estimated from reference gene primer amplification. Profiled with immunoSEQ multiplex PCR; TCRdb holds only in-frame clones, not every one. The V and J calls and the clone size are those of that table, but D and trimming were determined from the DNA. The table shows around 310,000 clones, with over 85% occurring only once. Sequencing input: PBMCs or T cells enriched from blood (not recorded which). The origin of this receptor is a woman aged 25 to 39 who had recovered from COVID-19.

The CDR3 spells CAWGRNEKLFF. CDR3 in DNA: TGTGCCTGGGGGAGAAATGAAAAACTGTTTTTT. This chain connects TRBV30 to TRBJ1-4, with D unresolved. Trimming stripped 5 bases from V and 5 bases from J, with 6 bases between. Germline V gene sequence: CDR1 GTSNPN, CDR2 SVGIG (reference sequence). CDR3 size: 11 residues.